This T cell receptor (beta chain) comes out of a study of spatial heterogeneity in lung cancer. Study-wide background: Donors were 55 to 75 untreated early-stage non-small cell lung cancer patients. The library had UMIs, and each TCR and UMI pair averaged more than ten raw reads.

Each CDR3 protein gets one entry after TCRdb re-called the 5' RACE reads with MiXCR. Of about 47,000 distinct CDR3 sequences in the sample, 10% to 15% were seen once. Time point defined: blood at routine non-recurrence follow-up after resection. This clonotype was found many times. Trimming at V came to 5 bases and at J to 0 bases, leaving 10 bases not matched to a gene. The CDR3 sequence is 17 residues long. Germline lookup yields CDR1 SEHNR and CDR2 FQNEAQ (reference sequence). The sequence was obtained from a male donor with early-stage non-small cell lung cancer. Sequences were derived from PBMCs, sampled at follow-up. This chain links TRBV7-9 with TRBJ2-1, with 7 bases lining up with TRBD2. The CDR3 loop reads CASSLRPGGSSYNEQFF. The CDR3 bases are TGTGCCAGCAGCCTTCGCCCCGGCGGGAGCTCCTACAATGAGCAGTTCTTC.